This TCR beta chain is drawn from a study of blood T cell repertoires in COVID-19. At the level of the study: Sites in the United States, Italy and Spain provided acute and convalescent COVID-19 samples.

This clone appeared a few times. This specimen includes other DNA sequences encoding the same CDR3. Assay: immunoSEQ multiplex PCR; the TCRdb copy retains only in-frame clones and omits some. The sample shows 200,000 to 300,000 clones, 84% of them seen only once. This CDR3 comprises 13 residues. V was pared by 5 bases and J by 8 bases, with 15 bases between. Germline V gene data show CDR1 as SGHTA and CDR2 as FQGNSA. The sequenced sample consisted of peripheral blood. This TCR was recovered from a man aged 35-49 years who had recovered from COVID-19. This chain joins TRBV7-2 and TRBJ1-2; D may be TRBD1 (6 bases). CDR3: CASSPRGQMGYTF. The CDR3 nucleotides are TGTGCCAGCAGCCCCCGCGGACAGATGGGCTACACCTTC.